Shown below are 2 T cell receptor beta chains from a single sample sequenced in a study of shared clonotypes between healthy human individuals. Repertoires were generated with immunoSEQ multiplex PCR, while TCRdb's copy carries only in-frame clones and drops some. This sample has some 1,100,000 clones, with about four fifths found just once. The sequenced material came from memory CD4+ T cells from PBMCs. The subset is: CD45RA-negative fraction. Every receptor here comes from a man between 18 and 35 years old in good health. Some clones in this sample may be carry-over from other donors' samples.

The rearrangement joins TRBV4-2 to TRBJ2-1, with unresolved D. The CDR3 sequence is 15 residues long. Trimming took off 0 bases at V and 8 bases at J, with 14 bases between the two ends. Germline CDR1 and CDR2: LGHNA and YNFKEQ. For the CDR3, the DNA is TGTGCCAGCAGCCAAGAGCCGACAAGTACCCATGAGCAGTTCTTC. Protein sequence: CASSQEPTSTHEQFF.

Concerning this clone: Other DNA sequences from this sample encode an identical CDR3 as well. The chain carries TRBV28 and TRBJ1-2, with D possibly matching TRBD1 (5 bases). Per germline, CDR1 MDHEN and CDR2 SYDVKM. V was cut by 6 bases and J by 4 bases, with 6 bases left in between. The CDR3 is 11 amino acids. As DNA, the CDR3 is TGTGCCAGCAGCGGGGGCTATGGCTACACCTTC. This encodes CASSGGYGYTF.